These 16 T cell receptor beta chains came from one sample sequenced in a study of cytomegalovirus exposure and HLA in healthy donors. Primers included in the PCR were 60 Vbeta and 13 Jbeta primers. Method: immunoSEQ multiplex PCR; TCRdb's copy keeps in-frame clones and lacks some. This sample has under 200,000 clones, with about 85% found just once. Sequencing used PBMCs. These receptors were obtained from a man in his fifties in good health and CMV-seronegative.

A single count supports this clone. The rearrangement links TRBV29-1 to TRBJ2-7; tentative D call: TRBD2 (6 bases). The CDR3 has 13 amino acids. Per germline, CDR1 SQVTM and CDR2 ANQGSEA. V lost 6 bases and J 6 bases, leaving 18 bases between the germline ends. The CDR3 coding sequence is TGCAGCGTGTCCGGGGGACTTGGGGCCGAGCAGTACTTC. This translates into CSVSGGLGAEQYF.

This rearrangement joins TRBV4-1 to TRBJ2-7; D may be TRBD2 (7 bases). This CDR3 contains 15 residues. Trimming left V 6 bases short and J 0 bases short, with 15 bases between. CDR1 is MGHRA and CDR2 is YSYEKL in the germline V gene. CDR3 bases: TGCGCCAGCAGTTCCGGGGGGCCCCTCTCCTACGAGCAGTACTTC. Encoded protein: CASSSGGPLSYEQYF.

This clone was recorded only once. V gene TRBV18 combines with J gene TRBJ2-7, with TRBD1 as a possible D gene (6 bases). V gave up 0 bases and J gave up 4 bases, with 10 bases separating them. This CDR3 contains 14 residues. The germline CDR1 and CDR2 sequences are KGHSH and LQKENI. The chain's CDR3 is CASSPPDSAYEQYF. The CDR3 DNA reads as TGTGCCAGCTCACCACCGGACAGCGCTTACGAGCAGTACTTC. Looking up the rest from reference TRBV18 and TRBJ2-7 gives the full variable domain: NAGVMQNPRHLVRRRGQEARLRCSPMKGHSHVYWYRQLPEEGLKFMVYLQKENIIDESGMPKERFSAEFPKEGPSILRIQQVVRGDSAAYFCASSPPDSAYEQYFGPGTRLTVT.

This chain connects TRBV21-1 to TRBJ1-3; the table names TRBD1, a call not compared with the DNA. TRBV21-1 is labeled a pseudogene. The CDR3 is made up of 17 amino acids. In DNA form, the CDR3 reads TGTGCCGGCAGCAAAGCCCGACCCGGGACAGGGGGAAACACCATATATTTT. Encoded protein: CAGSKARPGTGGNTIYF.

CDR3 DNA sequence: TGTGCCAGCAAGGAAGGCGGGGCTAGCACAGATACGCAGTATTTT. It translates to CASKEGGASTDTQYF. The rearrangement uses TRBV9 and TRBJ2-3; maybe TRBD2 (6 bases). This CDR3 contains 15 residues. V lost 6 bases and J 0 bases, leaving 14 bases between the germline ends. Germline values: CDR1 SGDLS, CDR2 YYNGEE.

The rearrangement uses TRBV7-9 and TRBJ2-1, with unresolved D. CDR1 and CDR2 (germline): SEHNR, FQNEAQ (reference sequence). The V end was cut by 5 bases, the J end by 0 bases, with 11 bases between. This CDR3 has 15 amino acids. For the CDR3, the DNA is TGTGCCAGCAGCCCCCTAGGCCTCTCCTACAATGAGCAGTTCTTC. Protein product: CASSPLGLSYNEQFF. The full variable domain, with the rest looked up from reference TRBV7-9 and TRBJ2-1, is DTGVSQNPRHKITKRGQNVTFRCDPISEHNRLYWYRQTLGQGPEFLTYFQNEAQLEKSRLLSDRFSAERPKGSFSTLEIQRTEQGDSAMYLCASSPLGLSYNEQFFGPGTRLTVL.

The chain has TRBV23-1 and TRBJ1-5; 9 bases are a match to TRBD1. TRBV23-1 is filed as an ORF, its function uncertain. The CDR3 has 18 amino acids. J lost 3 bases, V lost 4 bases, and 13 bases had no gene match. CDR3 protein: CASSPPLARDRVNQPQHF. DNA of the CDR3: TGCGCCAGCAGTCCCCCCCTCGCCAGGGACAGGGTCAATCAGCCCCAGCATTTT.

The V and J genes are TRBV18 and TRBJ1-3; the D is unclear. The CDR3 consists of 15 residues. Deletions cut 3 bases from V and 0 bases from J, with 9 bases between. Germline CDR1 reads KGHSH; CDR2 reads LQKENI. CDR3: CASSPPVLSGNTIYF. The CDR3 DNA is TGTGCCAGCTCACCCCCGGTCCTCTCTGGAAACACCATATATTTT.

The chain links TRBV27 to TRBJ1-2; D is undetermined. Deletions cut 5 bases from V and 4 bases from J, with 17 bases between. CDR1 MNHEY and CDR2 SMNVEV come from the germline V gene (reference sequence). The CDR3 is 15 residues long. CDR3 DNA: TGTGCCAGCAGTCCCCCCGGGTTAGCCGGCTATGGCTACACCTTC. Amino acid sequence: CASSPPGLAGYGYTF.

This clone was observed once. This sequence joins TRBV7-9 and TRBJ1-2, with D unresolved. Germline values: CDR1 SEHNR, CDR2 FQNEAQ (reference sequence). Deletions cut 4 bases from V and 3 bases from J, with 6 bases between. This CDR3 comprises 12 residues. In nucleotides, the CDR3 is TGTGCCAGCAGCTCTGTCTACTATGGCTACACCTTC. Amino acid sequence: CASSSVYYGYTF. The entire variable domain, with the rest obtained from reference TRBV7-9 and TRBJ1-2, is as follows: DTGVSQNPRHKITKRGQNVTFRCDPISEHNRLYWYRQTLGQGPEFLTYFQNEAQLEKSRLLSDRFSAERPKGSFSTLEIQRTEQGDSAMYLCASSSVYYGYTFGSGTRLTVV.

This chain links TRBV18 with TRBJ1-4; TRBD1 matches at 7 bases. CDR3 length: 14 residues. Germline V CDR1 and CDR2: KGHSH, LQKENI. V lost 3 bases to trimming and J lost 7 bases; unmatched junction nucleotides: 5. CDR3 sequence reads: CASSPDRVGEKLFF. The CDR3, as DNA: TGTGCCAGCTCACCCGACAGGGTCGGTGAAAAACTGTTTTTT.

The chain employs TRBV30 and TRBJ1-5, with a tentative D call TRBD1 (6 bases). This CDR3 has 17 amino acids. The V gene's germline CDR1 is GTSNPN and CDR2 SVGIG (reference sequence). V was trimmed by 2 bases and J by 2 bases, leaving 19 bases between them. The CDR3 nucleotides read TGTGCCTGGAGTCTTCCCGAGGGGGTTCTCGGCAATCAGCCCCAGCATTTT. Protein sequence: CAWSLPEGVLGNQPQHF.

The chain carries TRBV7-2 and TRBJ2-3; 7 nucleotides line up with TRBD1. Germline lookup yields CDR1 SGHTA and CDR2 FQGNSA. J was trimmed by 9 bases and V by 5 bases; bases with no gene match: 14. The CDR3 runs 15 residues. The CDR3 DNA follows: TGTGCCAGCAGCCCCCCCGGGTCGGGGACAGTCACGCAGTATTTT. Translation gives CASSPPGSGTVTQYF. Drawing the rest from reference TRBV7-2 and TRBJ2-3, the complete variable domain is GAGVSQSPSNKVTEKGKDVELRCDPISGHTALYWYRQSLGQGLEFLIYFQGNSAPDKSGLPSDRFSAERTGGSVSTLTIQRTQQEDSAVYLCASSPPGSGTVTQYFGPGTRLTVL.

A remark on this clone: The junction differs from germline at one of its ends, possibly a read error. The chain employs TRBV27 and TRBJ2-5; D not resolved. Germline CDR1 and CDR2: MNHEY and SMNVEV (reference sequence). The CDR3 consists of 13 residues. CDR3 in DNA: TGTGCCAGCAGTTTAACGCCTCTAGAGCCCCAGTACTTC. Its translation: CASSLTPLEPQYF.

The chain combines TRBV11-2 with TRBJ1-2; D might be TRBD1 (6 bases). V was cut by 4 bases and J by 2 bases, with 17 bases left in between. This CDR3 spans 16 amino acids. Germline CDR1 reads SGHAT; CDR2 reads FQNNGV. CDR3 sequence (DNA): TGTGCCAGCAGCTGGGGGGGCCCCGCAGAGAACTATGGCTACACCTTC. Translated: CASSWGGPAENYGYTF. Supplemented by reference TRBV11-2 and TRBJ1-2, the full variable domain reads EAGVAQSPRYKIIEKRQSVAFWCNPISGHATLYWYQQILGQGPKLLIQFQNNGVVDDSQLPKDRFSAERLKGVDSTLKIQPAKLEDSAVYLCASSWGGPAENYGYTFGSGTRLTVV.

V gene TRBV7-2 combines with J gene TRBJ1-2; no firm D call. The V gene lost 3 bases and the J gene lost 1 base, with 3 bases spanning the gap. This CDR3 has 12 amino acids. CDR1 is SGHTA and CDR2 is FQGNSA in the germline V gene. The CDR3 protein is CASSFNNYGYTF. CDR3 nucleotide sequence: TGTGCCAGCAGCTTCAATAACTATGGCTACACCTTC.